Shown below are 6 T cell receptor beta chains from a single sample sequenced in a study of blood T cell repertoires in COVID-19. TCRdb's table, derived via immunoSEQ multiplex PCR, lists solely in-frame clones and lacks some. The sample carries a few hundred thousand clones, approximately 80% recorded once. Input material: peripheral blood. Receptors originate from a man aged 40-49 years who had recovered from COVID-19.

The chain recombines TRBV7-7 with TRBJ2-3; D perhaps matches TRBD1 (6 bases). Trimming left V 1 base short and J 1 base short, with 12 bases between. CDR1 and CDR2 (germline): SSHAT, FNYEAQ (reference sequence). This CDR3 is built from 16 residues. The CDR3 region is CASSLDRGQRTDTQYF. CDR3 DNA sequence: TGTGCCAGCAGCTTAGACCGTGGACAGCGCACAGATACGCAGTATTTT. Drawing the rest from reference TRBV7-7 and TRBJ2-3, the complete variable domain is GAGVSQSPRYKVTKRGQDVTLRCDPISSHATLYWYQQALGQGPEFLTYFNYEAQPDKSGLPSDRFSAERPEGSISTLTIQRTEQRDSAMYRCASSLDRGQRTDTQYFGPGTRLTVL.

V gene TRBV19 combines with J gene TRBJ1-2; D unresolved. Germline V gene data show CDR1 as LNHDA and CDR2 as SQIVND (reference sequence). The CDR3 covers 12 residues. V lost 8 bases, J lost 3 bases, and 10 bases lay in between. The CDR3: CASADRDYGYTF. The DNA of the CDR3 is TGTGCCAGTGCCGACCGGGACTATGGCTACACCTTC.

This clone was detected a few times. The chain couples TRBV3-1 (or the pseudogene TRBV3-2) to TRBJ1-1; D perhaps matches TRBD1 (5 bases). The V and J ends lost 7 bases and 4 bases respectively, with 22 bases between them. Germline V lookup: CDR1 LGHDT, CDR2 YNNKEL (reference sequence). The CDR3 is 16 residues long. The CDR3 protein is CASTMIWGDRSTEAFF. The CDR3 nucleotides read TGTGCCAGCACGATGATTTGGGGGGACCGTAGCACTGAAGCTTTCTTT.

The rearrangement uses TRBV28 and TRBJ2-7, with 9 bases that match TRBD1. Germline trimming cut 6 bases from V and 4 bases from J; bases unmatched to any gene: 10. CDR3 size: 15 residues. CDR1 is MDHEN, CDR2 SYDVKM, per germline. CDR3 region: CASSAPGQGTYEQYF. In nucleotides, the CDR3 is TGTGCCAGCAGCGCCCCCGGACAGGGGACGTACGAGCAGTACTTC.

The rearrangement uses TRBV2 and TRBJ2-6, with D possibly matching TRBD2 (5 bases). CDR1 SNHLY and CDR2 FYNNEI come from the germline V gene. Trimming left V 6 bases short and J 9 bases short, with 15 bases between. The CDR3 loop spans 14 amino acids. The DNA of the CDR3 is TGTGCCAGCAGAGTAAATGGAGGAGGCAACGTCCTGACTTTC. Translated, it gives CASRVNGGGNVLTF.

The chain is built from TRBV7-2 and TRBJ1-2, with D tentatively TRBD1 (5 bases). This CDR3 is 17 amino acids long. Germline V lookup: CDR1 SGHTA, CDR2 FQGNSA. V lost 1 base to trimming and J lost 0 bases, with 15 bases between them. The CDR3 coding sequence is TGTGCCAGCAGCTTAGGGGGCAGGGTCCTAGCTAACTATGGCTACACCTTC. Protein: CASSLGGRVLANYGYTF.